This T cell receptor (beta chain) was profiled in a study of CXCR3-negative and CXCR3-positive naive CD8 T cells. The CDR3 sequence is 15 residues long. Looked up from germline, CDR1 is SQVTM and CDR2 is ANQGSEA. Preparation of TRB cDNA libraries relied on 5' RACE carrying UMI labels. TCRdb re-called the 5' RACE reads and shows each CDR3 protein once, DNA omitted. The table gives around 56,000 distinct CDR3 sequences; the top ten clones make up 0.35% to 0.5% of it. As to this clonotype: The antigen is not known.

Study conclusions and caveats: Naive subsets displayed similar surface CD5, and TCR strength was inferred from TRB CDR3 properties.

Sequenced sample: naive CXCR3- CD8+ T cells from blood. Subset defined: CD45RO-CCR7+CD27+CD95- naive CD8+ T cells lacking CXCR3 (TNR3-). This receptor was taken from a human donor in good health. Some clones in this sample may be carry-over from other donors' samples. The chain is built from TRBV29-1 and TRBJ2-1. CDR3 protein: CSVETGSSSYNEQFF.